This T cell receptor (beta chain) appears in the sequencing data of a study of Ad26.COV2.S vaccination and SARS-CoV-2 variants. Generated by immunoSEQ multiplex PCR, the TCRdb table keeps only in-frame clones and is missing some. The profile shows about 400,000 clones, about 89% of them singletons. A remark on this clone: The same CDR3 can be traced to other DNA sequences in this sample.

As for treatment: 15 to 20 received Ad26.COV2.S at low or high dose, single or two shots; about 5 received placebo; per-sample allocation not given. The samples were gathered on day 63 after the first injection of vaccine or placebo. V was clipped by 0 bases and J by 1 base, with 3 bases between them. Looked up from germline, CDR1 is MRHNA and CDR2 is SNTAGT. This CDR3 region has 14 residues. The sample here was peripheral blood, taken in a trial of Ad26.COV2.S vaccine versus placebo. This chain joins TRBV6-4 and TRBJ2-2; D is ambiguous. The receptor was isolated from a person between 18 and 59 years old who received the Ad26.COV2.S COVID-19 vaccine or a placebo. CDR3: CASSDSWNTGELFF. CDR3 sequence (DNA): TGTGCCAGCAGTGACTCGTGGAACACCGGGGAGCTGTTTTTT.